The 8 T cell receptor beta chains below were found in one sample sequenced in a study of T-cell memory formation after mild COVID-19. TCRdb reanalysed the 5' RACE reads using MiXCR and keeps one entry per CDR3 protein. The table records a few hundred thousand distinct CDR3 sequences, around 25% of them present only once. The sequenced sample consisted of PBMCs or a T cell subset sorted from them (not recorded which). The source of these receptors is an adult woman who had mild COVID-19 (a few samples of this study predate the infection). Cell type and time point are not known.

This clonotype was counted between two and nine times. This chain links TRBV5-1 with TRBJ2-2, with a tentative D call TRBD1 (6 bases). The CDR3 runs 14 residues. CDR1 SGHRS and CDR2 YFSETQ come from the germline V gene. Trimming took off 4 bases at V and 8 bases at J, with 15 bases between the two ends. The CDR3 sequence: CASSLLTGSGELFF. The DNA for the CDR3 is TGCGCCAGCAGCCTCCTCACAGGGTCGGGGGAGCTGTTTTTT. The whole variable domain, filled in from reference TRBV5-1 and TRBJ2-2, reads KAGVTQTPRYLIKTRGQQVTLSCSPISGHRSVSWYQQTPGQGLQFLFEYFSETQRNKGNFPGRFSGRQFSNSRSEMNVSTLELGDSALYLCASSLLTGSGELFFGEGSRLTVL.

The genes are TRBV7-9 and TRBJ1-2, with unresolved D. Germline V lookup: CDR1 SEHNR, CDR2 FQNEAQ (reference sequence). This CDR3 contains 14 residues. Trimming stripped 2 bases from V and 4 bases from J, with 11 bases between. CDR3 sequence reads: CASSLKGSIYGYTF. For the CDR3, the DNA is TGTGCCAGCAGCTTAAAGGGCTCTATCTATGGCTACACCTTC.

This chain joins TRBV30 and TRBJ2-1; D remains unclear. The CDR3 contains 10 residues. CDR1 GTSNPN and CDR2 SVGIG come from the germline V gene (reference sequence). Trimming took off 5 bases at V and 5 bases at J, with 4 bases between the two ends. CDR3 in amino acids: CAWGDNEQFF. The CDR3 DNA sequence: TGTGCCTGGGGGGACAATGAGCAGTTCTTC. The whole variable domain, remainder taken from reference TRBV30 and TRBJ2-1, is SQTIHQWPATLVQPVGSPLSLECTVEGTSNPNLYWYRQAAGRGLQLLFYSVGIGQISSEVPQNLSASRPQDRQFILSSKKLLLSDSGFYLCAWGDNEQFFGPGTRLTVL.

This clonotype was picked up a small number of times. The rearrangement joins TRBV10-3 to TRBJ2-7; 7 bases are a match to TRBD1. Unmatched junction bases numbered 4, after V lost 2 bases and J lost 3 bases. Germline CDR1 is ENHRY and CDR2 is SYGVKD. The CDR3 runs to 14 residues. Written as DNA, the CDR3 is TGTGCCATCAGTGAGCCGGGACAGAGCTACGAGCAGTACTTC. It yields the protein CAISEPGQSYEQYF.

The chain employs TRBV5-1 and TRBJ2-3, with 8 bases fitting TRBD2. Trimming removed 4 bases from V and 1 base from J; junction bases left unmatched: 8. Per germline, CDR1 SGHRS and CDR2 YFSETQ. CDR3 length: 16 amino acids. For the CDR3, the DNA is TGCGCCAGCAGCACGGCCCCAGCGGGGGGCACAGATACGCAGTATTTT. This gives the protein CASSTAPAGGTDTQYF.

The J gene is TRBJ2-1, the V gene TRBV27; D gene unclear. The CDR3 extends over 14 amino acids. Trimming shortened V by 6 bases and J by 3 bases, and 12 bases separated the two germline ends. The germline gives CDR1 MNHEY, CDR2 SMNVEV (reference sequence). CDR3 region: CASSLSERYNEQFF. In DNA, the CDR3 is TGTGCCAGCAGCCTCTCAGAGCGCTACAATGAGCAGTTCTTC.

This chain connects TRBV20-1 to TRBJ2-1, with TRBD2 matching over 14 bases. The CDR3 is 15 amino acids. V was pared by 6 bases and J by 5 bases, with 6 bases of the junction left unmatched. Germline V gene lookup returns CDR1 DFQATT and CDR2 SNEGSKA (reference sequence). In nucleotides, the CDR3 is TGCAGTGCCCGACTAGCGGGAGGGCCAAACAATGAGCAGTTCTTC. Translated: CSARLAGGPNNEQFF.

V is TRBV4-1 and J is TRBJ2-7; possibly TRBD1 or TRBD2 for D (5 bases each). The length of the CDR3 is 16 residues. V was trimmed by 0 bases and J by 3 bases, leaving 15 bases between them. In germline, CDR1 is MGHRA, CDR2 YSYEKL. The DNA of the CDR3 is TGCGCCAGCAGCCAAGATTGGTCAGGGAGCTACTACGAGCAGTACTTC. Translating gives CASSQDWSGSYYEQYF.